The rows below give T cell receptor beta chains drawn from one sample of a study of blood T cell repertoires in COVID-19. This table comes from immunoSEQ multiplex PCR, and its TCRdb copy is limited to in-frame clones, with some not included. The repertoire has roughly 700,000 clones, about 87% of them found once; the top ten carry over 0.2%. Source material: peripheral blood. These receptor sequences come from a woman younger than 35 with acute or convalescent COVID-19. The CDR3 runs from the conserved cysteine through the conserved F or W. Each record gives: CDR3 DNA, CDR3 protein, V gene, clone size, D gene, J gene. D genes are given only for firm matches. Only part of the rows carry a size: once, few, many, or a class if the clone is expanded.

DNA: TGTGCCAGCAGTGATCCCCCGGGACTAGCGGCTTTCTTTTCCTACAATGAGCAGTTCTTC
CDR3: CASSDPPGLAAFFSYNEQFF
V: TRBV6-1
size: -
D: TRBD2
J: TRBJ2-1

DNA: TGTGCCAGCAGTCTTGGGACAGGGGGGACCGGGGAGCTGTTTTTT
CDR3: CASSLGTGGTGELFF
V: TRBV11-3
size: -
D: TRBD1
J: TRBJ2-2

DNA: TGTGCCAGCAGTGACTCGACTCTCTCCGGGATCGGGGAGCTGTTTTTT
CDR3: CASSDSTLSGIGELFF
V: TRBV6-4
size: -
D: -
J: TRBJ2-2

DNA: TGTGCCAGCAGTGAGGGGGTTCCCCCTGAAGCTTTCTTT
CDR3: CASSEGVPPEAFF
V: TRBV6-2/TRBV6-3
size: -
D: -
J: TRBJ1-1

DNA: TGCGCCAGCAGCAGAAACAGGGGGCCTGAAGCTTTCTTT
CDR3: CASSRNRGPEAFF
V: TRBV5-1
size: -
D: TRBD1
J: TRBJ1-1

DNA: TGTGCCAGCAGCCCCCACCCGACAGGAGCGGACGAGCAGTACTTC
CDR3: CASSPHPTGADEQYF
V: TRBV11-2
size: -
D: -
J: TRBJ2-7

DNA: TGTGCCAGCAGCCGAGGGCTACCGGGCACTGAAGCTTTCTTT
CDR3: CASSRGLPGTEAFF
V: TRBV6-5
size: -
D: -
J: TRBJ1-1

DNA: TGTGCCAGCTCACTCGACTCGTCCTCCTACAATGAGCAGTTCTTC
CDR3: CASSLDSSSYNEQFF
V: TRBV18
size: once
D: -
J: TRBJ2-1

DNA: TGTGCCAGTAGTGCAGGGGACACACTAGCCAAAAACATTCAGTACTTC
CDR3: CASSAGDTLAKNIQYF
V: TRBV19
size: once
D: -
J: TRBJ2-4

DNA: TGTGCCAGCAGCCCGGACAGTTTTTACCCCCCCTATGGCTACACCTTC
CDR3: CASSPDSFYPPYGYTF
V: TRBV7-2
size: few
D: -
J: TRBJ1-2

DNA: TGTGCCAGCAGCCCCGTGAGGAACACTGAAGCTTTCTTT
CDR3: CASSPVRNTEAFF
V: TRBV12-3/TRBV12-4
size: -
D: -
J: TRBJ1-1

DNA: TGTGCCAGCAGCCTCTCGATAGGACAGGGGACCGGGGAGCTGTTTTTT
CDR3: CASSLSIGQGTGELFF
V: TRBV9
size: -
D: TRBD1
J: TRBJ2-2

DNA: TGTGCCAGTAGTATGCCGGTCGGGGAGCTGTTTTTT
CDR3: CASSMPVGELFF
V: TRBV19
size: -
D: -
J: TRBJ2-2

DNA: TGCGCCAGCAGCTTGGACCCATGGCTAGCGCCCACCGGGGAGCTGTTTTTT
CDR3: CASSLDPWLAPTGELFF
V: TRBV5-1
size: once
D: -
J: TRBJ2-2

DNA: TGCGCCAGCAGTTATAGCGGGGGTGTCTCCTACGAGCAGTACTTC
CDR3: CASSYSGGVSYEQYF
V: TRBV5-1
size: -
D: TRBD2
J: TRBJ2-7

DNA: TGTGCCAGCAGCCAAGACCTCTCAAGTCACAGGGCAACCGGAAACACCATATATTTT
CDR3: CASSQDLSSHRATGNTIYF
V: TRBV4-2
size: -
D: -
J: TRBJ1-3

DNA: TGTGCCACCAGTGAAGCGAACACTGAAGCTTTCTTT
CDR3: CATSEANTEAFF
V: TRBV24-1
size: -
D: -
J: TRBJ1-1

DNA: TGTGCCAGCAGAGATACAACCAGCAATCAGCCCCAGCATTTT
CDR3: CASRDTTSNQPQHF
V: TRBV2
size: -
D: -
J: TRBJ1-5

DNA: TGTGCCAGCTCACCCCTACCCGGAGGTCTCTCTGGAAACACCATATATTTT
CDR3: CASSPLPGGLSGNTIYF
V: TRBV18
size: -
D: -
J: TRBJ1-3

DNA: TGTGCCAGCAGAGGGACAGGACTCCATGGCTACACCTTC
CDR3: CASRGTGLHGYTF
V: TRBV6-5
size: once
D: TRBD1
J: TRBJ1-2

DNA: TGTGCCAGCAGCGTAGTGATGGCGGCTGGTGAAGCTTTCTTT
CDR3: CASSVVMAAGEAFF
V: TRBV9
size: -
D: -
J: TRBJ1-1

DNA: TGTGCCAGCAGCTGGACAGGGGGAAACGAAAAACTGTTTTTT
CDR3: CASSWTGGNEKLFF
V: TRBV9
size: -
D: TRBD1
J: TRBJ1-4

DNA: TGTGCCAGCAAGGGGACAAACAATCAGCCCCAGCATTTT
CDR3: CASKGTNNQPQHF
V: TRBV2
size: -
D: -
J: TRBJ1-5

DNA: TGTGCCAGCAGACTATTAACGAACACTGAAGCTTTCTTT
CDR3: CASRLLTNTEAFF
V: TRBV6-5
size: -
D: -
J: TRBJ1-1

DNA: TGTGCCAGCAGCTTAGTTCGCTCCGCGGGGGGCACCAATGAGCAGTTCTTC
CDR3: CASSLVRSAGGTNEQFF
V: TRBV7-6
size: once
D: TRBD2
J: TRBJ2-1

DNA: TGTGCCAGCAGCTTATGGACACCATTCCTTGAAGCTTTCTTT
CDR3: CASSLWTPFLEAFF
V: TRBV13
size: -
D: -
J: TRBJ1-1

DNA: TGTGCCAGCAGCTTAGGGACAGCCTATGGCTACACCTTC
CDR3: CASSLGTAYGYTF
V: TRBV7-9
size: once
D: -
J: TRBJ1-2

DNA: TGTGCCAGCAGCCCTTATGCGCTAGTGCCCGGGGAGCTGTTTTTT
CDR3: CASSPYALVPGELFF
V: TRBV5-6
size: once
D: -
J: TRBJ2-2

DNA: TGTGCCAGCGCCCGGGAGGGGTCGGCAAATTCACCCCTCCACTTT
CDR3: CASAREGSANSPLHF
V: TRBV2
size: -
D: -
J: TRBJ1-6